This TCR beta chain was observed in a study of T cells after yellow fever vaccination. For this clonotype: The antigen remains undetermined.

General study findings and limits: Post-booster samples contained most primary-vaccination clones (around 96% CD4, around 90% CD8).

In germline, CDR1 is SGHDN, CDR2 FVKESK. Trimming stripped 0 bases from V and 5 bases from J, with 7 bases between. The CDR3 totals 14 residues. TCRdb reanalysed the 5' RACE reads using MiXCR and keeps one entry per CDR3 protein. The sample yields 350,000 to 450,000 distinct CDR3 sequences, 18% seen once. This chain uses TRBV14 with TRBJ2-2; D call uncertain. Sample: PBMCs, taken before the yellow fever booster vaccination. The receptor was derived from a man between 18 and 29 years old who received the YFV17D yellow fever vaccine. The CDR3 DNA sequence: TGTGCCAGCAGCCAAGACTGGTCAACCGGGGAGCTGTTTTTT. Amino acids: CASSQDWSTGELFF.